The present entry profiles one T cell receptor beta chain with its context. Antigen specificity is unknown. The germline gives CDR1 SEHNR, CDR2 FQNEAQ (reference sequence). The germline V and J ends were trimmed by 1 base and 4 bases, with 13 bases remaining between them. There are 15 residues in the CDR3. This sample is part of a study of blood T cells in healthy people across ages. Findings and caveats of the study: Donor CMV status was unknown, possibly confounding expanded clonotype changes. Donors of long life had a larger count of naive CD4+ cells and greater diversity than aged donors.

Collection of ten milliliters of peripheral blood was performed for each donor. The use of a sample-barcoded 5' primer and a J-beta primer mix characterized a second PCR of roughly 7 to 11 cycles. TCRdb called the 5' RACE reads again in MiXCR, with one record for every CDR3 protein. The sample has approximately 1.5 million distinct CDR3 sequences; around 35% are singletons. The specimen sequenced was blood. This chain links TRBV7-9 with TRBJ1-1; D is unclear. The clonotype originates from a woman younger than 45 in good health. The CDR3 reads CASSLDGGVTTEAFF. CDR3 coding DNA: TGTGCCAGCAGCTTAGACGGTGGAGTTACCACTGAAGCTTTCTTT.